Here is one T cell receptor beta chain with its context. The authors amplified TCR beta CDR3 regions, and they did so from RNA transcripts for repertoire sequencing. First-round RT-PCR employed HTBI primers, with a second-round multiplex PCR after it. TCRdb redid the calling of the multiplex PCR reads with MiXCR, one entry per CDR3 protein. This table has about 590,000 distinct CDR3 sequences, 35% to 45% appearing once. Germline loops: CDR1 SNHLY, CDR2 FYNNEI. Trimming removed 3 bases from V and 12 bases from J; junction bases left unmatched: 4. The CDR3 has 12 amino acids. The sample comes from a study of Graves' ophthalmopathy and Graves' hyperthyroidism.

The sequence was collected from an adult man with Graves' hyperthyroidism. The chain couples TRBV2 to TRBJ1-2; TRBD1 aligns across 10 bases. Sequenced input: peripheral blood or thyroid tissue (not recorded which). The chain's CDR3 is CASSDRTGGNTF. The CDR3 region has the DNA TGTGCCAGCAGTGATAGGACAGGGGGAAACACCTTC.